The clone carrying this T cell receptor beta chain was detected only once. Its antigen is unknown. Other DNA variants within this sample encode the same CDR3. CD8 cells regarded as naive lacked CD45RO, were positively chosen for CCR7, and omitted terminally differentiated effector memory CD45RA+ cells. Trimming cost V 5 bases and J 4 bases, with 10 bases left between them. This CDR3 comprises 13 residues. Germline V gives CDR1 SEHNR, CDR2 FQNEAQ (reference sequence). This sample was included in a study of shared clonotypes between healthy human individuals. The study, taken as a whole, reports: Sampling used blood alone; tissue repertoires probably differ.

This table comes from immunoSEQ multiplex PCR, and its TCRdb copy is limited to in-frame clones, with some not included. The sample has approximately 2,000,000 clones; 90% to 95% are singletons. This chain connects TRBV7-9 to TRBJ2-3; D unclear. The receptor was isolated from a man aged 18 to 35 in good health. Some clones in this sample may be carry-over from other donors' samples. The sequenced material came from naive CD8+ T cells from PBMCs. CDR3 amino acids: CASSPPRADTQYF. The CDR3 DNA is TGTGCCAGCAGCCCCCCCCGGGCAGATACGCAGTATTTT.